This T cell receptor beta chain was captured by sequencing in a study of identical twins. Losses at the gene ends were 3 bases for V and 8 bases for J; bases not matched to a gene: 10. The CDR3 covers 15 residues. Study-wide results and limits: Among monozygotic twins, out-of-frame TCR alpha sharing exceeded what models predicted.

Through template switching, a universal primer site was introduced, and the cDNA contained unique molecular identifiers. TCRdb re-derived calls from the 5' RACE reads in MiXCR, one entry per CDR3 protein. The sample consists of 120,000 to 150,000 distinct CDR3 sequences, around 3.5% of them appearing once. The table lists this clonotype with many counts. Its target is unknown. Sequenced input: memory T cells sorted from blood. This TCR derives from a man aged 18 to 29 in good health. This chain uses TRBV12-3 or TRBV12-4 with TRBJ2-1; 7 bases match TRBD2. The CDR3 DNA sequence: TGTGCCAGCAGTTTCTTTGGCGGGAGTCGGCATGAGCAGTTCTTC. Translated, it gives CASSFFGGSRHEQFF.